This T cell receptor beta chain derives from a study of response to subunit inactivated influenza vaccine. Study-wide results and caveats: Authors suggested that a seasonal influenza vaccination recruits few new T cells each time.

The germline gives CDR1 DFQATT, CDR2 SNEGSKA (reference sequence). This CDR3 region has 15 residues. Trimming left V 6 bases short and J 2 bases short, with 17 bases between. TCRdb analysed the RT-PCR reads with MiXCR anew, one entry per CDR3 protein. This sample has 650,000 to 800,000 distinct CDR3 sequences; approximately 15% occur once, and the top ten carry approximately 7%. This clonotype was detected only a few times. What it recognizes is unknown. The chain carries TRBV20-1 and TRBJ2-1; the D call may be TRBD1 or TRBD2 (6 bases each). Sample: PBMCs from blood, taken 14 to 15 days before vaccination. The sequence derives from a man aged 45-65 years who received an inactivated influenza vaccine. CDR3 coding DNA: TGCAGTGCAGCCTTTGCGGGACATACCTACAATGAGCAGTTCTTC. Its protein is CSAAFAGHTYNEQFF.